The present T cell receptor (beta chain) was sequenced within a study of CD4+ T cells in melanoma. Assay: immunoSEQ multiplex PCR; the TCRdb copy retains only in-frame clones and omits some. This sample has 120,000 to 150,000 clones, with 80% to 95% found just once. V dropped 2 bases and J dropped 8 bases, with 9 bases sitting between them. Germline lookup yields CDR1 MNHEY and CDR2 SVGAGI. This CDR3 spans 13 amino acids. The chain uses TRBV6-5 and TRBJ1-4; D possibly corresponds to TRBD1 (5 bases). The sequence derives from a human donor with melanoma. This chain's CDR3 is CASSYRGGEKLFF. CDR3 nucleotide sequence: TGTGCCAGCAGTTACAGGGGAGGGGAAAAACTGTTTTTT.